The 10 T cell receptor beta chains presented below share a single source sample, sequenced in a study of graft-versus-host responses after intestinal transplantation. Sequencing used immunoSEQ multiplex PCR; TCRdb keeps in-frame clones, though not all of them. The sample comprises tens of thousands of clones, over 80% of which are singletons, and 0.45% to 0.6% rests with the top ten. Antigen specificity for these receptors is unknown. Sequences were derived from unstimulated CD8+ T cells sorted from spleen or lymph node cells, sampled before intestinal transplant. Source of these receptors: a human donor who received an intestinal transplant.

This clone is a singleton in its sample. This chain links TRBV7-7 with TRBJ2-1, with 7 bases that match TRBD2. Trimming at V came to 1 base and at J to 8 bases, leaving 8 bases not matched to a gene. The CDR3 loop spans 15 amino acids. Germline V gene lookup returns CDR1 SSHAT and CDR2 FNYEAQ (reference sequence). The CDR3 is CASSLVGGSADEQFF. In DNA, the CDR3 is TGTGCCAGCAGCTTAGTAGGCGGGAGTGCCGATGAGCAGTTCTTC. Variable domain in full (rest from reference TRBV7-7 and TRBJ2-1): GAGVSQSPRYKVTKRGQDVTLRCDPISSHATLYWYQQALGQGPEFLTYFNYEAQPDKSGLPSDRFSAERPEGSISTLTIQRTEQRDSAMYRCASSLVGGSADEQFFGPGTRLTVL.

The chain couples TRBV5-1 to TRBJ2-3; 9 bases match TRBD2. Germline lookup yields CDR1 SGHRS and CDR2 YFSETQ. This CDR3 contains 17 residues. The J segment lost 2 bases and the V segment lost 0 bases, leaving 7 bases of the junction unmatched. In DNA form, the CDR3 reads TGCGCCAGCAGCTTGGGTGGTAGCGGGAGCCCCACAGATACGCAGTATTTT. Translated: CASSLGGSGSPTDTQYF.

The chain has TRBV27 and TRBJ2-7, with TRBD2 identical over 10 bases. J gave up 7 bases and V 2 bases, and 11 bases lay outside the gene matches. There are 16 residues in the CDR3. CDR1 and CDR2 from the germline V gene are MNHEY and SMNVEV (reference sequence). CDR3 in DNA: TGTGCCAGCAGTTTACGGCCTAGCGGGAGTAACGGTGAGCAGTACTTC. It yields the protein CASSLRPSGSNGEQYF.

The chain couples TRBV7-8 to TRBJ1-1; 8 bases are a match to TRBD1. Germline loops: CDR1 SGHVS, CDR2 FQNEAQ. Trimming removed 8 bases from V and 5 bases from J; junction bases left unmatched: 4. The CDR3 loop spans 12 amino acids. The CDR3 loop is CASQGAVTEAFF. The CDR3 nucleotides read TGTGCCAGCCAGGGGGCGGTGACTGAAGCTTTCTTT.

The CDR3, as DNA: TGTGCCAGCAGCTCTCACCTAGCGGGGGCCGTCAGCTCCTACAATGAGCAGTTCTTC. Translated, it gives CASSSHLAGAVSSYNEQFF. The rearrangement joins TRBV7-9 to TRBJ2-1, with 10 nucleotides matching TRBD2. The germline CDR1 and CDR2 sequences are SEHNR and FQNEAQ (reference sequence). J lost 0 bases, V lost 4 bases, and 12 bases had no gene match. The CDR3 is 19 residues long.

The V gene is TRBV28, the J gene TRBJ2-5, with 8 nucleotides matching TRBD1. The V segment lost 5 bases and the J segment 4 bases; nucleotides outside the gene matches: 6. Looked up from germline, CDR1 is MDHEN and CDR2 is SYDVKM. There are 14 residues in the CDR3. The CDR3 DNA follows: TGTGCCAGCAGTCACAGGGGGGAGAGAGAGACCCAGTACTTC. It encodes CASSHRGERETQYF. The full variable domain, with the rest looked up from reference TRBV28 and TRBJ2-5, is DVKVTQSSRYLVKRTGEKVFLECVQDMDHENMFWYRQDPGLGLRLIYFSYDVKMKEKGDIPEGYSVSREKKERFSLILESASTNQTSMYLCASSHRGERETQYFGPGTRLLVL.

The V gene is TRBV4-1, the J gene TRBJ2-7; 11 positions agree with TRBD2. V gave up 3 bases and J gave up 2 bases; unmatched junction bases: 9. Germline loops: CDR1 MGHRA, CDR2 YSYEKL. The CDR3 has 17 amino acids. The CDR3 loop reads CASSQWTSGFITYEQYF. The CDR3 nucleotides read TGCGCCAGCAGCCAGTGGACTAGCGGGTTCATTACCTACGAGCAGTACTTC.

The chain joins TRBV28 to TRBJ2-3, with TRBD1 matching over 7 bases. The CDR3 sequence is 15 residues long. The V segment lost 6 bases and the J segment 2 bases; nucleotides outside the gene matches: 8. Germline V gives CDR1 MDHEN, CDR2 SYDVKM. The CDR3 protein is CASRLGGYNTDTQYF. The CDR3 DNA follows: TGTGCCAGCAGACTAGGGGGCTACAACACAGATACGCAGTATTTT. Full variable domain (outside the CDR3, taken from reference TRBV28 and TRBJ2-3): DVKVTQSSRYLVKRTGEKVFLECVQDMDHENMFWYRQDPGLGLRLIYFSYDVKMKEKGDIPEGYSVSREKKERFSLILESASTNQTSMYLCASRLGGYNTDTQYFGPGTRLTVL.

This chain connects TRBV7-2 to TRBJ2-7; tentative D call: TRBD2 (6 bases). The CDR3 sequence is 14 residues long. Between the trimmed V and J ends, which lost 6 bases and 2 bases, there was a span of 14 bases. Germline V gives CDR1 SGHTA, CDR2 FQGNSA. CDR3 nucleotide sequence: TGTGCCAGCAGTATAGCAGGGAGGACCTACGAGCAGTACTTC. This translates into CASSIAGRTYEQYF.

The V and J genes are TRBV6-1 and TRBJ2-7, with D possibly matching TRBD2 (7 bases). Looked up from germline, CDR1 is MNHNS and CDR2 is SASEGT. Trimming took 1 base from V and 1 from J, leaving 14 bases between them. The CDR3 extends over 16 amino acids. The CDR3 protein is CASSEEGGAGSYEQYF. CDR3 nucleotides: TGTGCCAGCAGTGAAGAGGGGGGAGCGGGATCCTACGAGCAGTACTTC.